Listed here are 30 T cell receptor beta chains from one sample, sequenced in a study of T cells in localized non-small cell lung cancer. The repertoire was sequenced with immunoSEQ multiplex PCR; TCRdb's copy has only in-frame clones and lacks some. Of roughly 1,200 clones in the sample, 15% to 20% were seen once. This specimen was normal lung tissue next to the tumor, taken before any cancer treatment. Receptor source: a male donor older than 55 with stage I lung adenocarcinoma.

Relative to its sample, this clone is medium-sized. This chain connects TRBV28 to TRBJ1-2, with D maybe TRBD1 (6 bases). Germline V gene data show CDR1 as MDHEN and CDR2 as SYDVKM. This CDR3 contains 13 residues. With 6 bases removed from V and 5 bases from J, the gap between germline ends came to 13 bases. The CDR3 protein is CASRLQGYYGYTF. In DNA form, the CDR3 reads TGTGCCAGCAGGTTACAGGGTTATTATGGCTACACCTTC.

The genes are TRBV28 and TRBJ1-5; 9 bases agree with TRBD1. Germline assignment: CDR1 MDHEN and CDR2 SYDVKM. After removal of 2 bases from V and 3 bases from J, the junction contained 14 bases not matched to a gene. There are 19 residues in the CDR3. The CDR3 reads CASSLDLQGARLNNQPQHF. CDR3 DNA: TGTGCCAGCAGTTTAGATCTACAGGGGGCGAGATTAAACAATCAGCCCCAGCATTTT.

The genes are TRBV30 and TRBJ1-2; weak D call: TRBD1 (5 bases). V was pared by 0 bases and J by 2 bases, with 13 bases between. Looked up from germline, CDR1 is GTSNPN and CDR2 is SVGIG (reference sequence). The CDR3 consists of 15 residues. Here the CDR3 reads CAWSVVRAGNYGYTF. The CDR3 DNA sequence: TGTGCCTGGAGTGTCGTGAGGGCAGGGAACTATGGCTACACCTTC.

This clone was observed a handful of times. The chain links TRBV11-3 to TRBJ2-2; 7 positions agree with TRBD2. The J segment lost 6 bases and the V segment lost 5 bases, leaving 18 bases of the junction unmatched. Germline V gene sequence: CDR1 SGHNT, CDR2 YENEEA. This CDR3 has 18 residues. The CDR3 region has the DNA TGTGCCAGCAGCCTATCCAATCCTAGCGGACGTCTCCCCGGGGAGCTGTTTTTT. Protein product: CASSLSNPSGRLPGELFF. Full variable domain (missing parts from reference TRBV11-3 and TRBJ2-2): EAGVVQSPRYKIIEKKQPVAFWCNPISGHNTLYWYLQNLGQGPELLIRYENEEAVDDSQLPKDRFSAERLKGVDSTLKIQPAELGDSAVYLCASSLSNPSGRLPGELFFGEGSRLTVL.

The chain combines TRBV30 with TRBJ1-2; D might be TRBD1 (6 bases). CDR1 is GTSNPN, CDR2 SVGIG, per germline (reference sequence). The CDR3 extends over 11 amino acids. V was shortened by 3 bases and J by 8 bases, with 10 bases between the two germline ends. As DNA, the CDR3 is TGTGCCTGGAGCCCAGGGGTCGGCTACACCTTC. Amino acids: CAWSPGVGYTF. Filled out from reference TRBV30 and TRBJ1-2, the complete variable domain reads SQTIHQWPATLVQPVGSPLSLECTVEGTSNPNLYWYRQAAGRGLQLLFYSVGIGQISSEVPQNLSASRPQDRQFILSSKKLLLSDSGFYLCAWSPGVGYTFGSGTRLTVV.

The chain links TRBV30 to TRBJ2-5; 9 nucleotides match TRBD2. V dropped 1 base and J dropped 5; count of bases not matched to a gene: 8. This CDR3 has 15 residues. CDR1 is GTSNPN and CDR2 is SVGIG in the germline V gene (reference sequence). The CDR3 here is CAWSGLAVLGETQYF. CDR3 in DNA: TGTGCCTGGAGTGGACTAGCGGTCCTTGGGGAGACCCAGTACTTC.

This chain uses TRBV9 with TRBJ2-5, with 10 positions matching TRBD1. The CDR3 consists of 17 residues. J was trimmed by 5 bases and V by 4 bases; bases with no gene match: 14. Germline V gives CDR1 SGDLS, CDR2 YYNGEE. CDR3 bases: TGTGCCAGCAGCCCCCTCCTCCGGGACAGGGGTAGGGAGACCCAGTACTTC. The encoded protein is CASSPLLRDRGRETQYF.

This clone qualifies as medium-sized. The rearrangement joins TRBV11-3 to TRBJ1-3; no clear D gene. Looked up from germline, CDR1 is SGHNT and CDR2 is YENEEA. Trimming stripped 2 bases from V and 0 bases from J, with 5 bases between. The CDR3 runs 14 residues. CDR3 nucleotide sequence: TGTGCCAGCAGCTTAACGTCCTCTGGAAACACCATATATTTT. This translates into CASSLTSSGNTIYF.

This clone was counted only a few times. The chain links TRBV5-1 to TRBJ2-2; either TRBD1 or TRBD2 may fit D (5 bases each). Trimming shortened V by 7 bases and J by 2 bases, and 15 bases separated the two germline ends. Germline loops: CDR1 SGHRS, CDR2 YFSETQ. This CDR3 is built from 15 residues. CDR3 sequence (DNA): TGCGCCAGCCTACCCGGGACGGTAAACACCGGGGAGCTGTTTTTT. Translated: CASLPGTVNTGELFF.

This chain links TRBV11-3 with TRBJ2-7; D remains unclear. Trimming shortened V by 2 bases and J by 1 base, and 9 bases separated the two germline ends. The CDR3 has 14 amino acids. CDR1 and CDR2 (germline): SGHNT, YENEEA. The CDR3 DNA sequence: TGTGCCAGCAGCTTATCCCTGCCATCCTACGAGCAGTACTTC. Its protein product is CASSLSLPSYEQYF.

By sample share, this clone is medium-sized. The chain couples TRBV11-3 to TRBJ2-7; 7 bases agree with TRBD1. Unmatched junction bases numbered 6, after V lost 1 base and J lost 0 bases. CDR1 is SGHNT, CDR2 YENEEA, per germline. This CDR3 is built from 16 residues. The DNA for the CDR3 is TGTGCCAGCAGCTTAGGGGAGAGGACAGGCTCCTACGAGCAGTACTTC. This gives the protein CASSLGERTGSYEQYF.

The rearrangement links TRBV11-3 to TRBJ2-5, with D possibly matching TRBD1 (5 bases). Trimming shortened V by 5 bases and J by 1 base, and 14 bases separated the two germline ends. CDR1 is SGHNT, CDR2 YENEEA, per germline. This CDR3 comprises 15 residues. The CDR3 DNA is TGTGCCAGCAGCCCCCGGACCGACAGCCAAGAGACCCAGTACTTC. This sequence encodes CASSPRTDSQETQYF.

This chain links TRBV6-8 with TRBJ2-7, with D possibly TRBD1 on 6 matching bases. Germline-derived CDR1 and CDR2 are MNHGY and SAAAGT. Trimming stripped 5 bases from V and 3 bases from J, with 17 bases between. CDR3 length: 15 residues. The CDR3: CASSNRQVGNYEQYF. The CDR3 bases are TGTGCCAGCAGTAACCGACAGGTTGGTAACTACGAGCAGTACTTC.

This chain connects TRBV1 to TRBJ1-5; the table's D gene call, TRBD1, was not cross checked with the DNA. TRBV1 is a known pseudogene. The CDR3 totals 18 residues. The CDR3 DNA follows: TGCGCCAGCAGCCAAGATCCCCGACAGGCTAGAAGCAATCAGCCCCAGCATTTT. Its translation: CASSQDPRQARSNQPQHF.

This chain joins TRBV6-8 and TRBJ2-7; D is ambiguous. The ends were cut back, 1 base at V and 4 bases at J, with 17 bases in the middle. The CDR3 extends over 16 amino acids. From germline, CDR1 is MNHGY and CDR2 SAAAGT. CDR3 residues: CASSYFNRASIYEQYF. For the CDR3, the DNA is TGTGCCAGCAGTTACTTCAACCGGGCTTCAATTTACGAGCAGTACTTC.

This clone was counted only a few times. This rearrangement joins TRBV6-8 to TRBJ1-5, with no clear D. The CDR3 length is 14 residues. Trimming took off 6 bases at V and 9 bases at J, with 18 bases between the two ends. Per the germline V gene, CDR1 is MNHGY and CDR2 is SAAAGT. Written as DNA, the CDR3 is TGTGCCAGCAGCCCCTTTGTGGATATGGCGCCCCAGCATTTT. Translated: CASSPFVDMAPQHF.

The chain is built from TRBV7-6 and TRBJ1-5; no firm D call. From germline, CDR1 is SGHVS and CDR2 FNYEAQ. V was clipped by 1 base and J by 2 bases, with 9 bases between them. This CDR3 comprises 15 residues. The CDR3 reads CASSLGDSGNQPQHF. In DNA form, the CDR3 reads TGTGCCAGCAGCTTAGGGGATTCGGGCAATCAGCCCCAGCATTTT. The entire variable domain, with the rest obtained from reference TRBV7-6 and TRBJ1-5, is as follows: GAGVSQSPRYKVTKRGQDVALRCDPISGHVSLYWYRQALGQGPEFLTYFNYEAQQDKSGLPNDRFSAERPEGSISTLTIQRTEQRDSAMYRCASSLGDSGNQPQHFGDGTRLSIL.

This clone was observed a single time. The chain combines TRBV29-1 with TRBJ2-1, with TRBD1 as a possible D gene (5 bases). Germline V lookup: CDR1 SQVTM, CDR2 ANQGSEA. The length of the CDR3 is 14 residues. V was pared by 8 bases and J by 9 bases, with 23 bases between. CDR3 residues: CSSKLSQGPIEQFF. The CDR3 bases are TGCAGCTCCAAACTTTCCCAGGGCCCTATTGAGCAGTTCTTC.

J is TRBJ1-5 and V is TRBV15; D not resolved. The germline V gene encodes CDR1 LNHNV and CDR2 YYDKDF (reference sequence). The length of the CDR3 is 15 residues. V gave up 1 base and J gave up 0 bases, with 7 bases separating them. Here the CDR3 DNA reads TGTGCCACCAGCAGAGTAGGGCTTAGCAATCAGCCCCAGCATTTT. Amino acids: CATSRVGLSNQPQHF.

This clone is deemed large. The CDR3 DNA follows: TGTGCCAGCTCACTCTCGGGACCGATTAATTCACCCCTCCACTTT. Encoded protein: CASSLSGPINSPLHF. The V gene is TRBV18, the J gene TRBJ1-6; TRBD1 might be the D (5 bases). CDR1 and CDR2 from the germline V gene are KGHSH and LQKENI. Trimming took off 4 bases at V and 6 bases at J, with 13 bases between the two ends. The CDR3 sequence is 15 residues long.

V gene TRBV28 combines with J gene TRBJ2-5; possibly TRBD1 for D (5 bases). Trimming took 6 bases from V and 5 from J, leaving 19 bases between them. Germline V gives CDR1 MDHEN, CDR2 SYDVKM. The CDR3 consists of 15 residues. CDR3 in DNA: TGTGCCAGCAGGGGTGAAGACAGATTACAGGAGACCCAGTACTTC. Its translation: CASRGEDRLQETQYF.

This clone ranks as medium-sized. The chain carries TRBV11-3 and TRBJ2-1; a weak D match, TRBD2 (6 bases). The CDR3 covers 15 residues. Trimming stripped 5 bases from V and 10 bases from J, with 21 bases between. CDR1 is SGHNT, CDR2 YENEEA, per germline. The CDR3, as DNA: TGTGCCAGCAGCCTATCAGCTCAACAGGCGGGGGAGCAGTTCTTC. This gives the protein CASSLSAQQAGEQFF.

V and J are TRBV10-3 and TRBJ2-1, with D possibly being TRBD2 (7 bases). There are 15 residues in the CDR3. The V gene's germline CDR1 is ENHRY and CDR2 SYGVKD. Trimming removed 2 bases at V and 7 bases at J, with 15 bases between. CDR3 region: CAISEGGAGVNEQFF. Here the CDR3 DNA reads TGTGCCATCAGTGAGGGGGGGGCAGGGGTGAATGAGCAGTTCTTC.

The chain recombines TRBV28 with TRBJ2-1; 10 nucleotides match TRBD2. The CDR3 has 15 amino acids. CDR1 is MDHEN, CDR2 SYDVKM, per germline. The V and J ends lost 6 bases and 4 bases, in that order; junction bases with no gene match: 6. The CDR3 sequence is CASRQGLAFYNEQFF. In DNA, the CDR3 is TGTGCCAGCAGGCAGGGACTAGCGTTTTACAATGAGCAGTTCTTC. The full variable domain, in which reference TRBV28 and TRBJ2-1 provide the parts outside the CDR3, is DVKVTQSSRYLVKRTGEKVFLECVQDMDHENMFWYRQDPGLGLRLIYFSYDVKMKEKGDIPEGYSVSREKKERFSLILESASTNQTSMYLCASRQGLAFYNEQFFGPGTRLTVL.

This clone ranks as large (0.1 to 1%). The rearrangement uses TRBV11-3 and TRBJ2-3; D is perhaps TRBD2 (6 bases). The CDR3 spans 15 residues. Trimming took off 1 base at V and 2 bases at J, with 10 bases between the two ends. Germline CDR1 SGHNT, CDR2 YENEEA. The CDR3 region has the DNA TGTGCCAGCAGCTTAGGGGCGGGGAACACAGATACGCAGTATTTT. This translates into CASSLGAGNTDTQYF. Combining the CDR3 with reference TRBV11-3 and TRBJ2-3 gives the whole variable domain EAGVVQSPRYKIIEKKQPVAFWCNPISGHNTLYWYLQNLGQGPELLIRYENEEAVDDSQLPKDRFSAERLKGVDSTLKIQPAELGDSAVYLCASSLGAGNTDTQYFGPGTRLTVL.

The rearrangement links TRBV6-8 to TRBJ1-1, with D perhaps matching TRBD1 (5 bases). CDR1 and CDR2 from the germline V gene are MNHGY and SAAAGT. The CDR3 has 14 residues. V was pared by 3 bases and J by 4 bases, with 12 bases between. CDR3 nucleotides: TGTGCCAGCAGTTATGGGACTGAGGGCACTGAAGCTTTCTTT. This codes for CASSYGTEGTEAFF.

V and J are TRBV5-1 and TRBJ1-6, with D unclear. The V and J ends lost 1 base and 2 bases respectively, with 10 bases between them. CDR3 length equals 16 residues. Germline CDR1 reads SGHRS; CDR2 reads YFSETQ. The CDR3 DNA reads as TGCGCCAGCAGCTTGCCCCTGGATACCTATAATTCACCCCTCCACTTT. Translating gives CASSLPLDTYNSPLHF.

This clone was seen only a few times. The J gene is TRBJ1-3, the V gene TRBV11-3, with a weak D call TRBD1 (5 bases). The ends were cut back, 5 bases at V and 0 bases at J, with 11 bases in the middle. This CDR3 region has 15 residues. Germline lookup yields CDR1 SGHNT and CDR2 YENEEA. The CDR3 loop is CASSPGRLSGNTIYF. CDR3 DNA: TGTGCCAGCAGCCCGGGACGACTCTCTGGAAACACCATATATTTT.

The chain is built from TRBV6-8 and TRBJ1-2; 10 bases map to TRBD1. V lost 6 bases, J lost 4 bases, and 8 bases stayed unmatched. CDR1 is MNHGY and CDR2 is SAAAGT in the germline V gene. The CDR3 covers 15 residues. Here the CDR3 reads CASSYDRGQSYGYTF. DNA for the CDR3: TGTGCCAGCAGCTACGACAGGGGGCAAAGCTATGGCTACACCTTC.

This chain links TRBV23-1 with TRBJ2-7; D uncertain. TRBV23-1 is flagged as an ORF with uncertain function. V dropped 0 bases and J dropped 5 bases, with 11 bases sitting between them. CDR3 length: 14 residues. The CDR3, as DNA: TGCGCCAGCAGTCAATCCGAGGTCGGCAACGAGCAGTACTTC. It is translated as CASSQSEVGNEQYF.